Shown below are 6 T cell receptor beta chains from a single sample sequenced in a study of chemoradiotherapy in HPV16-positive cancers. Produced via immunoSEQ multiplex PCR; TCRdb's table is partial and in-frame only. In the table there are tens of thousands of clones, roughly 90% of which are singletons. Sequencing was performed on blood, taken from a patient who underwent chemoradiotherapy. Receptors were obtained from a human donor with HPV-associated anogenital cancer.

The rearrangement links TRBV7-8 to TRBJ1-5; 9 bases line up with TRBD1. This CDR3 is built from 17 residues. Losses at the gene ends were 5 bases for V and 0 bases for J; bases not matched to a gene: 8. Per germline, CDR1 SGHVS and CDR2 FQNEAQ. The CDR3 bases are TGTGCCAGCAGCCTAGAGGGGACAGGGAATAGCAATCAGCCCCAGCATTTT. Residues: CASSLEGTGNSNQPQHF.

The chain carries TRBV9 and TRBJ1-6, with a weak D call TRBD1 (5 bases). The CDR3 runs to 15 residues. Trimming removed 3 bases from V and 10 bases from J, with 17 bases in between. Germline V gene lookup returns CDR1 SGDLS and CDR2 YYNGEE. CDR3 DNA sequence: TGTGCCAGCAGCGGCGGGGTCCAGGGAGGGTCACCCCTCCACTTT. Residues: CASSGGVQGGSPLHF.

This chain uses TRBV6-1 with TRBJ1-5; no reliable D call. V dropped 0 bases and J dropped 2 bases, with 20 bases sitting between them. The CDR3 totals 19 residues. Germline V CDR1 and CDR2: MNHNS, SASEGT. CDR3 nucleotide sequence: TGTGCCAGCAGTGAAGCGCACATTCCCGCCACTTATGGCAATCAGCCCCAGCATTTT. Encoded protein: CASSEAHIPATYGNQPQHF.

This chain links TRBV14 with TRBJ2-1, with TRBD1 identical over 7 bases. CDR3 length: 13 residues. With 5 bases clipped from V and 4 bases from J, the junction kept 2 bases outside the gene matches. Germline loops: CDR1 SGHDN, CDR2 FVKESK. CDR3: CASSADRYNEQFF. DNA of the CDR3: TGTGCCAGCAGCGCGGACAGGTACAATGAGCAGTTCTTC.

CDR3 residues: CASSYDRATDTQYF. In DNA, the CDR3 is TGTGCCAGCAGTTATGACAGGGCTACAGATACGCAGTATTTT. The chain joins TRBV7-2 to TRBJ2-3; the match to TRBD1 covers 7 bases. The V and J ends lost 6 bases and 3 bases, in that order; junction bases with no gene match: 6. The CDR3 loop spans 14 amino acids. Germline lookup yields CDR1 SGHTA and CDR2 FQGNSA.

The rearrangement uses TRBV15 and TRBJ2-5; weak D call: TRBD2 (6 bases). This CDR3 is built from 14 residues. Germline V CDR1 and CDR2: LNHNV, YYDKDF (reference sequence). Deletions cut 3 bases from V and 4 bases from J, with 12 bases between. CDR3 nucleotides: TGTGCCACCAGCAGGACTAGTACGGGAGAGACCCAGTACTTC. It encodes CATSRTSTGETQYF.